The entry that follows covers one T cell receptor beta chain sequence. The antigen is not known. PCR used 60 Vbeta primers and 13 Jbeta primers. The authors' processing: In a later analysis, 60 million to 90 million unique TCR beta chains included roughly 11 million shared by two or more donors. TCRdb's copy holds only in-frame clones and misses some; the assay was immunoSEQ multiplex PCR. V, J and clone size are taken as reported in that table, and D and trimming were inferred from the DNA itself. The sample lists around 100,000 clones; approximately 79% were seen once. The sample is drawn from a study of cytomegalovirus exposure and HLA in healthy donors. General study results and limits: Specific recognition of CMV antigens was confirmed in vitro for three chains (all CMV-associated).

The CDR3 length is 13 residues. After removal of 5 bases from V and 8 bases from J, the junction contained 7 bases not matched to a gene. Germline CDR1 reads MDHEN; CDR2 reads SYDVKM. The clonotype comes from a man aged 60 to 69 in good health and CMV-seropositive. This chain joins TRBV28 and TRBJ1-2; 8 nucleotides agree with TRBD1. The sequencing sample was made of PBMCs. CDR3 sequence: CASSAGTGRGYTF. The CDR3 coding sequence is TGTGCCAGCAGTGCCGGGACAGGTCGGGGCTACACCTTC.